A single sample gave rise to the 31 T cell receptor beta chains below, sequenced in a study of T cell changes during pregnancy in multiple sclerosis. Clones were read by immunoSEQ multiplex PCR, and TCRdb kept only the in-frame ones, dropping some. The sample has 83,000 or so clones; 94% are singletons. Sequences were derived from peripheral blood, sampled after pregnancy. The origin of the receptors is a female donor in good health, enrolled as a control in a pregnancy study.

The gene calls are TRBV19 and TRBJ2-2; the D gene is possibly TRBD1 (6 bases). Germline V lookup: CDR1 LNHDA, CDR2 SQIVND (reference sequence). The CDR3 is made up of 15 amino acids. V was pared by 3 bases and J by 6 bases, with 14 bases between. The CDR3 sequence is CASSISGAGSGELFF. The CDR3 DNA reads TGTGCCAGTAGTATCTCAGGGGCCGGGTCCGGGGAGCTGTTTTTT.

This chain connects TRBV5-8 to TRBJ2-7, with 7 bases identical to TRBD1. The V gene's germline CDR1 is SGHTS and CDR2 YDEGEE. J gave up 2 bases and V 1 base, and 6 bases lay outside the gene matches. The CDR3 has 15 residues. CDR3 sequence (DNA): TGTGCCAGCAGCTTGATCGCAGGGGGAACCTACGAGCAGTACTTC. This codes for CASSLIAGGTYEQYF.

The CDR3 DNA follows: TGCGCCAGCAGCTTGGATAGTAGCGGGAGGGCGGGCACAGATACGCAGTATTTT. The encoded protein is CASSLDSSGRAGTDTQYF. The rearrangement links TRBV5-1 to TRBJ2-3, with TRBD2 matching 11 bases. The CDR3 covers 18 residues. Germline V lookup: CDR1 SGHRS, CDR2 YFSETQ. J lost 1 base, V lost 0 bases, and 7 bases had no gene match. Together with reference TRBV5-1 and TRBJ2-3, the CDR3 gives the full variable domain: KAGVTQTPRYLIKTRGQQVTLSCSPISGHRSVSWYQQTPGQGLQFLFEYFSETQRNKGNFPGRFSGRQFSNSRSEMNVSTLELGDSALYLCASSLDSSGRAGTDTQYFGPGTRLTVL.

This sequence joins TRBV6-6 and TRBJ2-7; possible D gene TRBD2, 7 bases. The germline CDR1 and CDR2 sequences are MNHNY and SVGAGI (reference sequence). V lost 0 bases, J lost 6 bases, and 9 bases lay in between. The CDR3 extends over 13 amino acids. In DNA form, the CDR3 reads TGTGCCAGCAGTTACTCGGGGGGGGCCGAGCAGTACTTC. This translates into CASSYSGGAEQYF.

The chain uses TRBV10-3 and TRBJ1-4; D is perhaps TRBD1 (5 bases). Trimming removed 2 bases at V and 5 bases at J, with 9 bases between. This CDR3 comprises 14 residues. The V gene's germline CDR1 is ENHRY and CDR2 SYGVKD. CDR3 sequence: CAISEAGPNEKLFF. The CDR3 bases are TGTGCCATCAGTGAGGCGGGGCCGAATGAAAAACTGTTTTTT.

The chain combines TRBV5-1 with TRBJ1-5; D is unclear. Germline assignment: CDR1 SGHRS and CDR2 YFSETQ. V shed 4 bases and J shed 5 bases, with 10 bases lying between them. The CDR3 is made up of 13 amino acids. CDR3 in amino acids: CASSLIPDQPQHF. In DNA, the CDR3 is TGCGCCAGCAGCCTAATTCCCGATCAGCCCCAGCATTTT. The full variable domain, with the rest looked up from reference TRBV5-1 and TRBJ1-5, is KAGVTQTPRYLIKTRGQQVTLSCSPISGHRSVSWYQQTPGQGLQFLFEYFSETQRNKGNFPGRFSGRQFSNSRSEMNVSTLELGDSALYLCASSLIPDQPQHFGDGTRLSIL.

V is TRBV27 and J is TRBJ2-7; D is ambiguous. Germline V lookup: CDR1 MNHEY, CDR2 SMNVEV (reference sequence). Trimming shortened V by 6 bases and J by 4 bases, and 19 bases separated the two germline ends. The length of the CDR3 is 15 residues. The CDR3 sequence is CASSFRPDDFYEQYF. CDR3 DNA sequence: TGTGCCAGCAGCTTTAGGCCTGACGACTTTTACGAGCAGTACTTC.

The rearrangement joins TRBV29-1 to TRBJ2-7, with D possibly TRBD1 on 6 matching bases. Trimming removed 7 bases at V and 6 bases at J, with 19 bases between. The CDR3 totals 13 residues. Looked up from germline, CDR1 is SQVTM and CDR2 is ANQGSEA. The CDR3 bases are TGCAGCGCACAGGGCCCCGACCCCCTCGAGCAGTACTTC. It translates to CSAQGPDPLEQYF.

This sequence joins TRBV6-6 and TRBJ1-1; tentatively, D is TRBD1 (6 bases). This CDR3 has 15 residues. Between the trimmed V and J ends, which lost 0 bases and 5 bases, there was a span of 13 bases. CDR1 is MNHNY and CDR2 is SVGAGI in the germline V gene (reference sequence). CDR3 sequence (DNA): TGTGCCAGCAGTTACTCTGGGAGGGGGAGGACTGAAGCTTTCTTT. It is translated as CASSYSGRGRTEAFF.

The CDR3 loop is CASSRVDYGYTF. The CDR3 region has the DNA TGTGCCAGTAGCAGGGTGGACTATGGCTACACCTTC. The chain employs TRBV19 and TRBJ1-2, with D perhaps matching TRBD1 (5 bases). The germline V gene has CDR1 LNHDA and CDR2 SQIVND (reference sequence). This CDR3 is 12 amino acids long. V lost 6 bases, J lost 3 bases, and 8 bases lay in between.

This sequence joins TRBV21-1 and TRBJ2-7; the D call in the table, TRBD2, was not verified against the DNA. TRBV21-1 is noted as a pseudogene. The CDR3 runs 16 residues. DNA for the CDR3: TGTGCCAGCAGCCCCCCGCGGGGCGGGAGTTACTACGAGCAGTACTTC. Translating gives CASSPPRGGSYYEQYF.

This chain connects TRBV30 to TRBJ1-4; 7 positions match TRBD1. The junction had 13 bases not matched to a gene; V was cut back by 1 base and J by 8 bases. Germline CDR1 GTSNPN, CDR2 SVGIG (reference sequence). The CDR3 contains 16 residues. CDR3 region: CAWSERTPGGREKLFF. The CDR3 bases are TGTGCCTGGAGTGAAAGAACGCCAGGGGGTCGCGAAAAACTGTTTTTT.

This chain links TRBV18 with TRBJ2-7, with 9 bases identical to TRBD1. The length of the CDR3 is 14 residues. CDR1 and CDR2 (germline): KGHSH, LQKENI. Trimming took 8 bases from V and 5 from J; bases not matched to a gene: 10. The CDR3 loop reads CASRAGTGWHEQYF. The DNA of the CDR3 is TGTGCCAGCCGTGCTGGGACAGGGTGGCACGAGCAGTACTTC.

This clone was counted once. V and J are TRBV5-6 and TRBJ2-3, with a tentative D call TRBD1 (6 bases). CDR1 and CDR2 (germline): SGHDT, YYEEEE. This CDR3 is 17 amino acids long. Between the trimmed V and J ends, which lost 4 bases and 0 bases, there was a span of 18 bases. Here the CDR3 DNA reads TGTGCCAGCAGCGCTGGACAGACTTTCACTAGCACAGATACGCAGTATTTT. Protein: CASSAGQTFTSTDTQYF.

V is TRBV2 and J is TRBJ1-2, with 10 positions matching TRBD1. This CDR3 comprises 14 residues. V trimming: 6 bases; J trimming: 4 bases; junction bases outside the gene matches: 5. Germline V gene sequence: CDR1 SNHLY, CDR2 FYNNEI. CDR3 amino acids: CASRGTGARYGYTF. The CDR3 DNA reads as TGTGCCAGCAGGGGGACAGGGGCGCGCTATGGCTACACCTTC. The full variable domain, with the rest looked up from reference TRBV2 and TRBJ1-2, is EPEVTQTPSHQVTQMGQEVILRCVPISNHLYFYWYRQILGQKVEFLVSFYNNEISEKSEIFDDQFSVERPDGSNFTLKIRSTKLEDSAMYFCASRGTGARYGYTFGSGTRLTVV.

The chain joins TRBV7-2 to TRBJ2-7; TRBD2 aligns across 9 bases. V trimming: 4 bases; J trimming: 4 bases; junction bases outside the gene matches: 5. Looked up from germline, CDR1 is SGHTA and CDR2 is FQGNSA. The CDR3 has 14 amino acids. In nucleotides, the CDR3 is TGTGCCAGCAGCTATACGGGACTAGCTTACGAGCAGTACTTC. Its protein is CASSYTGLAYEQYF.

This clone was counted once. The chain couples TRBV9 to TRBJ2-2; the D gene is possibly TRBD2 (5 bases). V shed 0 bases and J shed 1 base, with 7 bases lying between them. The V gene's germline CDR1 is SGDLS and CDR2 YYNGEE. The CDR3 consists of 15 residues. This chain's CDR3 is CASSVAGGNTGELFF. CDR3 sequence (DNA): TGTGCCAGCAGCGTAGCTGGAGGGAACACCGGGGAGCTGTTTTTT.

The V and J genes are TRBV25-1 and TRBJ2-4; D call uncertain. Germline loops: CDR1 MGHDK, CDR2 SYGVNS. V was clipped by 3 bases and J by 8 bases, with 11 bases between them. CDR3 length: 13 amino acids. The CDR3 DNA reads as TGTGCCAGCAGTGACGGTCCTAGAGACATTCAGTACTTC. Residues: CASSDGPRDIQYF. Using reference TRBV25-1 and TRBJ2-4 for the parts outside the CDR3, the full variable domain is EADIYQTPRYLVIGTGKKITLECSQTMGHDKMYWYQQDPGMELHLIHYSYGVNSTEKGDLSSESTVSRIRTEHFPLTLESARPSHTSQYLCASSDGPRDIQYFGAGTRLSVL.

The chain links TRBV27 to TRBJ2-1; weak D call: TRBD1 (6 bases). V was shortened by 2 bases and J by 5 bases, with 10 bases between the two germline ends. Germline-derived CDR1 and CDR2 are MNHEY and SMNVEV (reference sequence). The CDR3 runs to 14 residues. In nucleotides, the CDR3 is TGTGCCAGCAGTTTAGGACAGTTTAACAATGAGCAGTTCTTC. It specifies CASSLGQFNNEQFF.

The chain employs TRBV9 and TRBJ2-5; maybe TRBD1 (6 bases). Trimming cost V 0 bases and J 2 bases, with 14 bases left between them. Per germline, CDR1 SGDLS and CDR2 YYNGEE. CDR3 length: 16 amino acids. The CDR3 spells CASSVAPGGQQETQYF. CDR3 bases: TGTGCCAGCAGCGTAGCCCCCGGCGGACAGCAAGAGACCCAGTACTTC.

The chain recombines TRBV5-6 with TRBJ2-1, with TRBD1 matching 8 bases. CDR3 size: 15 residues. V lost 5 bases to trimming and J lost 0 bases; unmatched junction nucleotides: 4. Per germline, CDR1 SGHDT and CDR2 YYEEEE. CDR3: CASSPGTGSYNEQFF. CDR3 coding DNA: TGTGCCAGCAGTCCCGGGACAGGCTCCTACAATGAGCAGTTCTTC.

The rearrangement links TRBV19 to TRBJ2-5, with 9 positions matching TRBD2. The germline gives CDR1 LNHDA, CDR2 SQIVND (reference sequence). This CDR3 has 16 amino acids. The junction had 8 bases not matched to a gene; V was cut back by 5 bases and J by 1 base. DNA of the CDR3: TGTGCCAGTAGTGTCCTAGCGGGGTCGGCCCAAGAGACCCAGTACTTC. This encodes CASSVLAGSAQETQYF.

The gene calls are TRBV7-9 and TRBJ2-1; TRBD1 aligns across 7 bases. The germline V gene encodes CDR1 SEHNR and CDR2 FQNEAQ (reference sequence). This CDR3 is 16 amino acids long. Trimming removed 5 bases from V and 4 bases from J; junction bases left unmatched: 11. The CDR3 loop is CASSPSEGAGYNEQFF. CDR3 nucleotide sequence: TGTGCCAGCAGCCCATCCGAGGGGGCGGGTTACAATGAGCAGTTCTTC.

This chain connects TRBV15 to TRBJ2-1; D is unresolved. Trimming took 0 bases from V and 8 from J, leaving 11 bases between them. Germline CDR1 reads LNHNV; CDR2 reads YYDKDF (reference sequence). The CDR3 is 14 residues long. CDR3 region: CATSREVLVDEQFF. The CDR3 nucleotides are TGTGCCACCAGCAGAGAGGTTTTAGTCGATGAGCAGTTCTTC.

This chain uses TRBV6-5 with TRBJ2-1, with D unclear. The CDR3 covers 13 residues. Germline V gene data show CDR1 as MNHEY and CDR2 as SVGAGI. V shed 7 bases and J shed 0 bases, with 7 bases lying between them. The CDR3 sequence: CASTSSSYNEQFF. As DNA, the CDR3 is TGTGCCAGCACGTCGAGCTCCTACAATGAGCAGTTCTTC.

The chain couples TRBV15 to TRBJ1-5; 7 bases line up with TRBD1. Unmatched junction bases numbered 4, after V lost 4 bases and J lost 4 bases. This CDR3 contains 14 residues. From germline, CDR1 is LNHNV and CDR2 YYDKDF (reference sequence). Here the CDR3 DNA reads TGTGCCACCAGCAAGGAACAGGGGAATCAGCCCCAGCATTTT. Protein product: CATSKEQGNQPQHF.

The gene calls are TRBV5-6 and TRBJ1-1; tentatively, D is TRBD1 (5 bases). The CDR3 is made up of 17 amino acids. With 4 bases removed from V and 2 bases from J, the gap between germline ends came to 21 bases. CDR1 is SGHDT, CDR2 YYEEEE, per germline. The CDR3 region has the DNA TGTGCCAGCAGCCCCGGAGGGGAGGGCGGTACTAACACTGAAGCTTTCTTT. Protein product: CASSPGGEGGTNTEAFF.

The chain employs TRBV30 and TRBJ2-5, with 9 bases fitting TRBD1. V lost 2 bases and J lost 10; bases outside the gene matches: 14. The CDR3 is 15 amino acids. Germline loops: CDR1 GTSNPN, CDR2 SVGIG (reference sequence). Here the CDR3 DNA reads TGTGCCTGGAGTCCGTACAGGGGGCCCCGGGTTGTCCAGTACTTC. This gives the protein CAWSPYRGPRVVQYF. Filled out from reference TRBV30 and TRBJ2-5, the complete variable domain reads SQTIHQWPATLVQPVGSPLSLECTVEGTSNPNLYWYRQAAGRGLQLLFYSVGIGQISSEVPQNLSASRPQDRQFILSSKKLLLSDSGFYLCAWSPYRGPRVVQYFGPGTRLLVL.

The V and J genes are TRBV28 and TRBJ1-2; 8 bases match TRBD1. Germline V gene lookup returns CDR1 MDHEN and CDR2 SYDVKM. This CDR3 has 14 residues. With 5 bases clipped from V and 4 bases from J, the junction kept 6 bases outside the gene matches. CDR3 DNA: TGTGCCAGCAGTACTGGACAGGGAGCCTATGGCTACACCTTC. Encoded protein: CASSTGQGAYGYTF.

The chain recombines TRBV5-1 with TRBJ2-7; TRBD2 might be the D (6 bases). The CDR3 has 15 residues. V gave up 4 bases and J gave up 6 bases, with 20 bases separating them. From germline, CDR1 is SGHRS and CDR2 YFSETQ. CDR3 protein: CASSGGTSRSLEQYF. Written as DNA, the CDR3 is TGCGCCAGCAGCGGTGGGACTTCCCGTTCCCTCGAGCAGTACTTC.

This rearrangement joins TRBV2 to TRBJ2-5; no reliable D call. V was shortened by 1 base and J by 5 bases, with 11 bases between the two germline ends. This CDR3 is 14 amino acids long. The germline CDR1 and CDR2 sequences are SNHLY and FYNNEI. The CDR3 loop is CASSEGLQHETQYF. The CDR3 nucleotides read TGTGCCAGCAGTGAAGGGCTACAGCACGAGACCCAGTACTTC.